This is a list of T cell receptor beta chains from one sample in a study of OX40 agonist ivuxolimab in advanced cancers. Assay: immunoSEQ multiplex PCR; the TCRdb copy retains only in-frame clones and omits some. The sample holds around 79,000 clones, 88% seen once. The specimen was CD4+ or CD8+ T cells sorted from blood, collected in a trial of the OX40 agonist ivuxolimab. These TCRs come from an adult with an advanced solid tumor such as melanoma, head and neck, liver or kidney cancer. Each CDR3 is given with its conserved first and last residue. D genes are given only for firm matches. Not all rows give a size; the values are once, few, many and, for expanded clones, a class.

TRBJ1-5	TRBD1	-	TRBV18	TGTGCCAGCTCCCACGAAGGGACAGGGGGCGGGAATCAGCCCCAGCATTTT	CASSHEGTGGGNQPQHF
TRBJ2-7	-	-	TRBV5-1	TGCGCCAGCAGCTTGACAGGGACGACCTACGAGCAGTACTTC	CASSLTGTTYEQYF
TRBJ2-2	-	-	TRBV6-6	TGTGCCAGCAGTTACCCTGGGACCGGGGAGCTGTTTTTT	CASSYPGTGELFF
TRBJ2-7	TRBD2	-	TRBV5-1	TGCGCCAGCAGCCGAACTAGCGGGAGAGACGAGCAGTACTTC	CASSRTSGRDEQYF
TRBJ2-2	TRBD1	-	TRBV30	TGTGCCTGGAAGGGACAGGGGACCGGGGAGCTGTTTTTT	CAWKGQGTGELFF
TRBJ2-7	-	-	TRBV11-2	TGTGCCAGCAGCCCACTAACACTGACCTACGAGCAGTACTTC	CASSPLTLTYEQYF
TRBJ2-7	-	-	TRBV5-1	TGCGCCAGCAGCCTCTCGGGCGGGGGCGTTTTTTCCAGCTCCTACGAGCAGTACTTC	CASSLSGGGVFSSSYEQYF
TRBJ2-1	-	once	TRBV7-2	TGTGCCAGCAGCTTTTCGGGGCAAGGGTACAATGAGCAGTTCTTC	CASSFSGQGYNEQFF
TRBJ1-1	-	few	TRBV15	TGTGCCACCAGCAGTACGGGGGAGGCGAGCACTGAAGCTTTCTTT	CATSSTGEASTEAFF
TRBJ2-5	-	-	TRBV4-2	TGTGCCAGCAGCCAAGTGATTCAGCGCGGGGATGAGACCCAGTACTTC	CASSQVIQRGDETQYF
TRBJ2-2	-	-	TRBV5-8	TGTGCCAGCAGCACCCGAACTCCGAACACCGGGGAGCTGTTTTTT	CASSTRTPNTGELFF
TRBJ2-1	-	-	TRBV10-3	TGTGCCATCACGCAAAGACCTGGCTCCTACAATGAGCAGTTCTTC	CAITQRPGSYNEQFF
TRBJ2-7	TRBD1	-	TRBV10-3	TGTGCCATCGCCTTGACAGGGGCCTACGAGCAGTACTTC	CAIALTGAYEQYF
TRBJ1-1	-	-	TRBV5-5	TGTGCCAGCAGCCTAGACATGGGCACTGAAGCTTTCTTT	CASSLDMGTEAFF
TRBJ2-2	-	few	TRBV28	TGTGCCAGCAGCCCAGGGCGAGGTACCGGGGAGCTGTTTTTT	CASSPGRGTGELFF
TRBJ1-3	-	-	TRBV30	TGTGCCTGGAGTGGCACGGGGGGAAGGGTCGACACCATATATTTT	CAWSGTGGRVDTIYF
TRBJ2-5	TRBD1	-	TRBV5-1	TGCGCCAGCAGCTTCGGTCAGACAGGGACAGAGACCCAGTACTTC	CASSFGQTGTETQYF
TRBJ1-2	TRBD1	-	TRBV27	TGTGCCAGCAGTCCAAAAGCGGACAGGGGCGGCTACACCTTC	CASSPKADRGGYTF
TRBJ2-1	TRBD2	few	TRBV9	TGTGCCAGCAGCGGGAGGGTTAGCGGGGGATTTTACAATGAGCAGTTCTTC	CASSGRVSGGFYNEQFF
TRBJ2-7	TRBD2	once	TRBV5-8	TGTGCCAGCAGCATTCTTCGTGGCGGGAGGGCCGGGTACGAGCAGTACTTC	CASSILRGGRAGYEQYF
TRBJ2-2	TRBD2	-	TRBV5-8	TGTGCCAGCAGCAACCGCGGGAGGGCCCGTGGGGAGCTGTTTTTT	CASSNRGRARGELFF
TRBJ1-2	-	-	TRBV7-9	TGTGCCAGCAGCTTAGGAGTAGGGCAGGGTGGCTACACCTTC	CASSLGVGQGGYTF
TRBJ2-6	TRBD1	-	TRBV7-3	TGTGCCAGCAGCCTGGACAGGGCTGGGGCCAACGTCCTGACTTTC	CASSLDRAGANVLTF
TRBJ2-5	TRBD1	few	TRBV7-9	TGTGCCAGCAGCCCCAGGGGGCCCGAGACCCAGTACTTC	CASSPRGPETQYF
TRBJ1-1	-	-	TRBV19	TGTGCCAGTAGTATACAGGGGATCGGTGAAGCTTTCTTT	CASSIQGIGEAFF
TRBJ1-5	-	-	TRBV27	TGTGCCAGCAGTGATGGACCCAATCAGCCCCAGCATTTT	CASSDGPNQPQHF
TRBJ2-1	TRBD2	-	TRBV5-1	TGCGCCAGCAGCTTACTAGCGGGAGGGAAGAATGAGCAGTTCTTC	CASSLLAGGKNEQFF
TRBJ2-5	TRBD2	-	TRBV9	TGTGCCAGCAGCGTCGGTATAGCGGGGGGGGCGGAGACCCAGTACTTC	CASSVGIAGGAETQYF
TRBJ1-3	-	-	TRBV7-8	TGTGCCAGCAGCTTAGGTCGGAGGCCCCAACGTGGAAACACCATATATTTT	CASSLGRRPQRGNTIYF
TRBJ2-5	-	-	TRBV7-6	TGTGCCAGCAGCTCCGTACCCCGGGACGGAGGGACCCAGTACTTC	CASSSVPRDGGTQYF
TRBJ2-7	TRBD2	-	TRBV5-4	TGTGCCAGCAGCGCAACTAGCGGGAACTCCTACGAGCAGTACTTC	CASSATSGNSYEQYF
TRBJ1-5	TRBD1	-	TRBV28	TGTGCCAGCAGTTTAGGCCAGGGGGGCCAGCATTTT	CASSLGQGGQHF
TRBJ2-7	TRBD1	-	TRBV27	TGTGCCAGCAGTCAGCAGGGGGCGAGAAACGAGCAGTACTTC	CASSQQGARNEQYF
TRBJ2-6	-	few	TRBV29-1	TGCAGCGTTAGGGGGGATGGGGCCAACGTCCTGACTTTC	CSVRGDGANVLTF
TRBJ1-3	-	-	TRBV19	TGTGCCAGTAGTATAGGAAAGGGAAACACCATATATTTT	CASSIGKGNTIYF
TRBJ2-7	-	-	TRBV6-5	TGTGCCAGCAGTTTGAGGGGTTTGGGGGCCTACGAGCAGTACTTC	CASSLRGLGAYEQYF
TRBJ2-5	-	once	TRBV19	TGTGCCAGTAGTCCCCGTATCGGGAAACCTCCGGGGACCCAGTACTTC	CASSPRIGKPPGTQYF